A single count supports the clone carrying this T cell receptor beta chain. Its antigen is unknown. Germline loops: CDR1 SNHLY, CDR2 FYNNEI. CDR3 length: 12 residues. V was cut by 2 bases and J by 8 bases, with 9 bases left in between. It was with 60 Vbeta and 13 Jbeta primers that the PCR ran. The method was immunoSEQ multiplex PCR; TCRdb's version includes in-frame clones alone and lacks a portion of them. The sample contains 150,000 to 180,000 clones, 65% to 85% of which appear only once. These data originate in a study of cytomegalovirus exposure and HLA in healthy donors. Findings and caveats of the study: In a later analysis, HLA-associated TCR beta chains were more clonally expanded than equally common others.

The TCR comes from a man aged 18-30 years in good health and CMV-seronegative. The V gene is TRBV2, the J gene TRBJ1-1; D unclear. Sequencing was performed on PBMCs. CDR3 sequence: CASSEWQAEAFF. The DNA of the CDR3 is TGTGCCAGCAGTGAATGGCAGGCGGAAGCTTTCTTT.